The entry below gives a single T cell receptor (beta chain) sequence along with its context. What it binds is not known. Libraries were prepared by immunoSEQ multiplex PCR; TCRdb keeps only in-frame clonotypes and omits some of them. The table records around 90,000 clones, around 80% of them present only once. The V end was cut by 3 bases, the J end by 4 bases, with 15 bases between. The CDR3 loop spans 15 amino acids. Germline V lookup: CDR1 LNHDA, CDR2 SQIVND (reference sequence). Regarding time point: cycle 4 day 1 (C4D1), after five to seven weeks of nivolumab. Each and every patient relapsed after autologous stem cell transplantation, and patients got differing brentuximab vedotin exposure. This entry belongs to a study of PD-1 blockade in classical Hodgkin lymphoma. Study in general: Patients were treated with nivolumab at 3 mg/kg, and this was given intravenously every 2 weeks.

Whole-study results and caveats: Partial responders and progressors had significantly lower baseline TCR diversity. Individuals who commenced nivolumab within less than 1 year of ASCT were excluded.

This chain links TRBV19 with TRBJ2-5; D not resolved. Material: peripheral blood mononuclear cells (PBMCs), obtained before the fourth cycle of nivolumab. The receptor was derived from a human donor with classical Hodgkin lymphoma. In DNA form, the CDR3 reads TGTGCCAGTAGTATCAGTTCGGGCTGGGGAGAGACCCAGTACTTC. Translation gives CASSISSGWGETQYF.